Below, 20 T cell receptor beta chains from the same sample are listed, as sequenced in a study of blood T cell repertoires in COVID-19. Only in-frame clones appear in the TCRdb table, and some are missing; sequencing was by immunoSEQ multiplex PCR. The data show about 140,000 clones, almost 85% seen once. Sequences were obtained from PBMCs or T cells enriched from blood (not recorded which). The receptor set was obtained from a man aged 35-49 years with acute COVID-19.

This clone was seen a single time. The V gene is TRBV19, the J gene TRBJ2-3, with TRBD1 matching over 7 bases. V lost 7 bases and J lost 4; bases outside the gene matches: 11. From germline, CDR1 is LNHDA and CDR2 SQIVND (reference sequence). The CDR3 extends over 15 amino acids. The CDR3 region has the DNA TGTGCCAGTACCTTCGGAAGGGGGCCATCAGATACGCAGTATTTT. Its translation is CASTFGRGPSDTQYF.

The chain recombines TRBV28 with TRBJ2-2, with a tentative D call TRBD2 (6 bases). This CDR3 comprises 15 residues. V lost 5 bases, J lost 1 base, and 11 bases lay in between. Germline V CDR1 and CDR2: MDHEN, SYDVKM. CDR3 DNA sequence: TGTGCCAGCAGTAACAGACTAGGGAACACCGGGGAGCTGTTTTTT. It specifies CASSNRLGNTGELFF.

The V gene is TRBV4-1, the J gene TRBJ2-1, with a tentative D call TRBD2 (5 bases). V was clipped by 0 bases and J by 5 bases, with 8 bases between them. From germline, CDR1 is MGHRA and CDR2 YSYEKL. The CDR3 contains 14 residues. The CDR3 nucleotides are TGCGCCAGCAGCCAAGAAGAGACTAACAATGAGCAGTTCTTC. This gives the protein CASSQEETNNEQFF.

The chain recombines TRBV18 with TRBJ1-1; D uncertain. The CDR3 runs 15 residues. Trimming took 3 bases from V and 5 from J, leaving 16 bases between them. Germline V lookup: CDR1 KGHSH, CDR2 LQKENI. The CDR3 bases are TGTGCCAGCTCACCGACGGGGATAAGGGAAACTGAAGCTTTCTTT. It encodes CASSPTGIRETEAFF.

The genes are TRBV3-1 (or the pseudogene TRBV3-2) and TRBJ2-3; D is unclear. V was clipped by 2 bases and J by 0 bases, with 6 bases between them. Per germline, CDR1 LGHDT and CDR2 YNNKEL (reference sequence). The CDR3 is made up of 14 amino acids. The CDR3 sequence is CASSQSSSTDTQYF. The CDR3 nucleotides read TGTGCCAGCAGCCAAAGCTCTAGCACAGATACGCAGTATTTT.

The chain carries TRBV13 and TRBJ2-1; D is uncertain. The CDR3 extends over 12 amino acids. The germline CDR1 and CDR2 sequences are PRHDT and FYEKMQ (reference sequence). The V and J ends lost 4 bases and 6 bases respectively, with 7 bases between them. CDR3 DNA: TGTGCCAGCAGCTCCATCCCCAATGAGCAGTTCTTC. Protein sequence: CASSSIPNEQFF.

V is TRBV19 and J is TRBJ1-3; no clear D. Germline V lookup: CDR1 LNHDA, CDR2 SQIVND (reference sequence). The CDR3 is made up of 16 amino acids. V was trimmed by 6 bases and J by 1 base, leaving 16 bases between them. The CDR3 region has the DNA TGTGCCAGTAGAAGGTCTTACCGGGGATCTGGAAACACCATATATTTT. The encoded protein is CASRRSYRGSGNTIYF.

As DNA, the CDR3 is TGTGCCAGCAGCCAAAACCCGACAGGGGCAGATACGCAGTATTTT. It codes for CASSQNPTGADTQYF. The chain employs TRBV3-1 (or the pseudogene TRBV3-2) and TRBJ2-3; 8 bases are a match to TRBD1. The CDR3 extends over 15 amino acids. The germline CDR1 and CDR2 sequences are LGHDT and YNNKEL (reference sequence). After removal of 2 bases from V and 4 bases from J, the junction contained 5 bases not matched to a gene.

The chain carries TRBV5-8 and TRBJ2-4; TRBD1 matches 10 bases. Germline CDR1 and CDR2: SGHTS and YDEGEE. This CDR3 spans 14 amino acids. V dropped 4 bases and J dropped 8; count of bases not matched to a gene: 6. CDR3 protein: CASSADRGVDIQYF. CDR3 in DNA: TGTGCCAGCAGCGCGGACAGGGGGGTGGACATTCAGTACTTC.

The CDR3 DNA sequence: TGCGCCAGCAGCCAAGTAACGGCAAGGGACAGCTATGGCTACACCTTC. Its protein is CASSQVTARDSYGYTF. The gene calls are TRBV4-3 and TRBJ1-2; 7 nucleotides line up with TRBD1. After removal of 1 base from V and 4 bases from J, the junction contained 9 bases not matched to a gene. Germline-derived CDR1 and CDR2 are LGHNA and YSLEER. The CDR3 runs to 16 residues.

The chain employs TRBV2 and TRBJ2-5, with D unclear. The ends were cut back, 4 bases at V and 3 bases at J, with 9 bases in the middle. The germline V gene encodes CDR1 SNHLY and CDR2 FYNNEI. The CDR3 has 13 residues. CDR3 coding DNA: TGTGCCAGCAGTGGTAACAGTAAAGAGACCCAGTACTTC. It specifies CASSGNSKETQYF.

The rearrangement uses TRBV9 and TRBJ2-2; D not certain. V lost 1 base to trimming and J lost 4 bases, with 8 bases between them. In germline, CDR1 is SGDLS, CDR2 YYNGEE. The CDR3 loop spans 14 amino acids. The CDR3 spells CASSVRASTGELFF. The CDR3 DNA follows: TGTGCCAGCAGCGTACGTGCGAGCACCGGGGAGCTGTTTTTT.

The chain uses TRBV7-2 and TRBJ2-3, with 9 bases matching TRBD2. There are 14 residues in the CDR3. V lost 5 bases to trimming and J lost 6 bases; unmatched junction nucleotides: 6. CDR1 and CDR2 from the germline V gene are SGHTA and FQGNSA. In nucleotides, the CDR3 is TGTGCCAGCAGCCTAGGCGGGAGGGATGATACGCAGTATTTT. Its protein product is CASSLGGRDDTQYF.

The chain couples TRBV7-9 to TRBJ1-1; D not resolved. This CDR3 is 13 amino acids long. CDR1 is SEHNR and CDR2 is FQNEAQ in the germline V gene (reference sequence). The V end lost 1 base, the J end lost 11 bases, and 14 bases lay between the germline ends. This chain's CDR3 is CASSLGAKLQAFF. The DNA of the CDR3 is TGTGCCAGCAGCTTAGGGGCAAAATTACAGGCTTTCTTT.

The chain recombines TRBV5-1 with TRBJ2-3; D might be TRBD1 (5 bases). The CDR3 loop spans 13 amino acids. V lost 4 bases to trimming and J lost 4 bases, with 10 bases between them. The germline V gene encodes CDR1 SGHRS and CDR2 YFSETQ. Written as DNA, the CDR3 is TGCGCCAGCAGCCCGGAGACAGCAGATACGCAGTATTTT. This codes for CASSPETADTQYF.

The chain carries TRBV19 and TRBJ2-2, with 8 bases aligning to TRBD1. The CDR3 is 15 amino acids. The germline gives CDR1 LNHDA, CDR2 SQIVND (reference sequence). The V and J ends lost 3 bases and 5 bases, in that order; junction bases with no gene match: 5. The CDR3 protein is CASSIGTGGTGELFF. The DNA for the CDR3 is TGTGCCAGTAGTATTGGTACAGGGGGGACCGGGGAGCTGTTTTTT.

The chain is built from TRBV6-5 and TRBJ2-1, with TRBD1 matching 7 bases. V was pared by 0 bases and J by 10 bases, with 9 bases of the junction left unmatched. CDR3 length: 15 residues. Germline V CDR1 and CDR2: MNHEY, SVGAGI. CDR3 region: CASSYSPRGQGEQFF. The CDR3 DNA reads TGTGCCAGCAGTTACTCTCCGAGGGGGCAGGGAGAGCAGTTCTTC.

The chain employs TRBV19 and TRBJ2-7; a possible D gene is TRBD1 (5 bases). Looked up from germline, CDR1 is LNHDA and CDR2 is SQIVND (reference sequence). The CDR3 contains 14 residues. The V end lost 0 bases, the J end lost 1 base, and 7 bases lay between the germline ends. CDR3: CASSIDRASYEQYF. DNA of the CDR3: TGTGCCAGTAGTATAGACAGGGCTTCCTACGAGCAGTACTTC.

The CDR3 DNA sequence: TGTGCCACCAGTGCTAGCGGGAGTGGCTACAATGAGCAGTTCTTC. Its protein product is CATSASGSGYNEQFF. This rearrangement joins TRBV15 to TRBJ2-1; 10 positions match TRBD2. Trimming cost V 6 bases and J 3 bases; bases outside gene matches: 5. The germline CDR1 and CDR2 sequences are LNHNV and YYDKDF (reference sequence). This CDR3 comprises 15 residues.

The gene calls are TRBV10-2 and TRBJ1-1; D is unresolved. The CDR3 spans 12 residues. Germline CDR1 WSHSY, CDR2 SAAADI. V was trimmed by 3 bases and J by 6 bases, leaving 8 bases between them. CDR3 in amino acids: CASSDRLSEAFF. Written as DNA, the CDR3 is TGCGCCAGCAGTGACAGATTGTCTGAAGCTTTCTTT.